The sequence of this T cell receptor (beta chain) was determined in a study of radiotherapy plus CTLA-4 blockade in lung cancer. Study context: Approximately 18% of patients responded objectively, and about 33% achieved disease control. The study, taken as a whole, reports: Peripheral blood showed expansion of tumor-derived TCR clones after radiotherapy and ipilimumab. Early clonal dynamics of blood T cells, together with interferon-beta, were reported as the best response predictor.

Only in-frame clones appear in the TCRdb table, and some are missing; sequencing was by immunoSEQ multiplex PCR. The data contain 110,000 or so clones, approximately 80% of them seen just once; the ten biggest clones take up around 4.8%. This clone was detected many times. The antigen is undetermined. Other DNA variants within this sample encode the same CDR3. The TCR originated in a human donor with non-small cell lung cancer who had a partial response to radiotherapy plus ipilimumab. The sample here was peripheral blood, taken from a patient treated with radiotherapy plus ipilimumab.

The CDR3 reads CASSLGGSAGELFF. CDR3 DNA: TGTGCCAGCAGCCTAGGAGGGAGCGCCGGGGAGCTGTTTTTT. The gene calls are TRBV7-2 and TRBJ2-2; TRBD2 might be the D (6 bases). V was cut by 5 bases and J by 6 bases, with 13 bases left in between. The CDR3 has 14 amino acids. Germline assignment: CDR1 SGHTA and CDR2 FQGNSA.